Detailed here is one T cell receptor (beta chain). These data belong to a study of CD8 T cells in Susac syndrome. CDR3 length equals 15 residues. Germline loops: CDR1 MGHRA, CDR2 YSYEKL. Trimming cost V 3 bases and J 4 bases, with 16 bases left between them. When the RNA was reverse transcribed, random hexamers were used with an input of roughly 0.5 to 1 ug. TCRdb processed the immunoSEQ multiplex PCR reads anew with MiXCR; each CDR3 protein has one entry. The sample yields about 180,000 distinct CDR3 sequences, roughly 95% seen once. Source material: CD8+ T cells from PBMCs. The J gene is TRBJ2-7, the V gene TRBV4-1; a weak D match, TRBD2 (6 bases). This TCR was recovered from a human donor with multiple sclerosis. The CDR3 region is CASSQDGSGEYEQYF. In DNA form, the CDR3 reads TGCGCCAGCAGCCAGGACGGGAGTGGAGAGTACGAGCAGTACTTC.